Following are 18 T cell receptor beta chains from one sample sequenced in a study of identical twins. TCRdb called the 5' RACE reads again in MiXCR, with one record for every CDR3 protein. The sample contains 550,000 to 700,000 distinct CDR3 sequences, nearly 10% of which appear only once. These data also formed part of another study, on yellow fever vaccine responses in identical twins.

Sequenced input: PBMCs. The origin of the receptors is a young woman in good health.

This clonotype occurred many times. V and J are TRBV6-2 or TRBV6-3 and TRBJ2-7; 9 nucleotides agree with TRBD2. V lost 2 bases, J lost 6 bases, and 5 bases stayed unmatched. There are 14 residues in the CDR3. CDR1 and CDR2 (germline): MNHEY, SVGEGT. CDR3 DNA: TGTGCCAGCAGTTACAAAGCGGGAGGCTCCGAGCAGTACTTC. Its translation is CASSYKAGGSEQYF.

The table lists this clonotype with a few counts. V gene TRBV29-1 combines with J gene TRBJ2-1, with a tentative D call TRBD2 (6 bases). The CDR3 length is 14 residues. Trimming left V 6 bases short and J 11 bases short, with 23 bases between. Germline CDR1 and CDR2: SQVTM and ANQGSEA. The CDR3 coding sequence is TGCAGCGTCCCCATGCGGGAAAGGGAAGTTAAGCAGTTCTTC. Its protein is CSVPMREREVKQFF.

In its sample, this clonotype was seen a few times. The CDR3 DNA sequence: TGTGCCAGCAGACGCAGCGGGAGTATCAACGAGCAGTACTTC. Protein: CASRRSGSINEQYF. V usage is TRBV28 and J usage is TRBJ2-7; TRBD2 aligns across 8 bases. The V gene's germline CDR1 is MDHEN and CDR2 SYDVKM. The V segment lost 6 bases and the J segment 5 bases; nucleotides outside the gene matches: 9. The CDR3 is made up of 14 amino acids. The variable domain in full, with the rest retrieved from reference TRBV28 and TRBJ2-7, is DVKVTQSSRYLVKRTGEKVFLECVQDMDHENMFWYRQDPGLGLRLIYFSYDVKMKEKGDIPEGYSVSREKKERFSLILESASTNQTSMYLCASRRSGSINEQYFGPGTRLTVT.

The chain couples TRBV2 to TRBJ1-2, with unresolved D. The CDR3 consists of 14 residues. V lost 3 bases to trimming and J lost 3 bases, with 11 bases between them. Per the germline V gene, CDR1 is SNHLY and CDR2 is FYNNEI. CDR3 sequence reads: CASSDGGKDYGYTF. CDR3 in DNA: TGTGCCAGCAGTGATGGAGGGAAGGACTATGGCTACACCTTC.

This clonotype was observed a handful of times. The V and J genes are TRBV29-1 and TRBJ2-5; D is unclear. The CDR3 totals 13 residues. Looked up from germline, CDR1 is SQVTM and CDR2 is ANQGSEA. V shed 5 bases and J shed 2 bases, with 12 bases lying between them. CDR3 coding DNA: TGCAGCGTTCTCGAAGGGCCTCAAGAGACCCAGTACTTC. This gives the protein CSVLEGPQETQYF.

V gene TRBV3-1 combines with J gene TRBJ2-4; D may correspond to TRBD1 or TRBD2 (5 bases each). Trimming cost V 5 bases and J 13 bases, with 15 bases left between them. CDR1 LGHDT and CDR2 YNNKEL come from the germline V gene (reference sequence). This CDR3 is built from 12 residues. The CDR3 here is CASSDGTILQYF. In nucleotides, the CDR3 is TGTGCCAGCAGCGACGGGACCATTCTACAGTACTTC.

This clonotype came up many times. The chain links TRBV20-1 to TRBJ2-3; 8 bases are a match to TRBD1. The trim removed 6 bases at V and 3 bases at J, leaving 5 bases unmatched. The CDR3 is made up of 13 amino acids. CDR1 DFQATT and CDR2 SNEGSKA come from the germline V gene (reference sequence). The CDR3 sequence is CSAAGGGTDTQYF. The DNA for the CDR3 is TGCAGTGCGGCAGGGGGCGGAACAGATACGCAGTATTTT.

J is TRBJ1-5 and V is TRBV12-3 or TRBV12-4; 9 positions match TRBD1. With V trimmed by 6 bases and J by 2 bases, 5 bases remained unmatched. The CDR3 is 15 residues long. The CDR3 reads CASRGTGKGNQPQHF. CDR3 coding DNA: TGTGCCAGCAGAGGGACAGGGAAAGGCAATCAGCCCCAGCATTTT.

This clonotype was seen at least ten times. The CDR3 spells CASSEKGASGEQFF. Here the CDR3 DNA reads TGCGCCAGCAGTGAGAAGGGGGCATCGGGTGAGCAGTTCTTC. The V call is TRBV10-2, the J call TRBJ2-1; 7 nucleotides agree with TRBD1. In germline, CDR1 is WSHSY, CDR2 SAAADI. The CDR3 is 14 amino acids. After removal of 2 bases from V and 9 bases from J, the junction contained 7 bases not matched to a gene.

In its sample, this clonotype was seen many times. The chain uses TRBV5-6 and TRBJ2-5, with 8 bases fitting TRBD2. J gave up 0 bases and V 4 bases, and 11 bases lay outside the gene matches. This CDR3 spans 17 amino acids. The V gene's germline CDR1 is SGHDT and CDR2 YYEEEE. The CDR3 is CASSVRPKTSDQETQYF. CDR3 nucleotides: TGTGCCAGCAGCGTTCGACCCAAGACTAGCGACCAAGAGACCCAGTACTTC.

The chain combines TRBV12-3 or TRBV12-4 with TRBJ2-1; TRBD1 or TRBD2 may be the D gene (5 bases each). Between the trimmed V and J ends, which lost 7 bases and 4 bases, there was a span of 17 bases. CDR3 size: 15 residues. Here the CDR3 reads CASTSWDAAYNEQFF. CDR3 coding DNA: TGTGCCAGCACCTCATGGGACGCCGCGTACAATGAGCAGTTCTTC.

This chain connects TRBV4-2 to TRBJ2-3; 7 positions match TRBD1. The CDR3 consists of 15 residues. V lost 3 bases and J lost 2; bases outside the gene matches: 5. CDR1 LGHNA and CDR2 YNFKEQ come from the germline V gene. The CDR3 DNA reads TGTGCCAGCAGCCAGGGACAGCCAAACACAGATACGCAGTATTTT. Its protein is CASSQGQPNTDTQYF.

In this sample, this clonotype turned up many times. The genes are TRBV24-1 and TRBJ2-3; 9 bases line up with TRBD1. Germline V gene sequence: CDR1 KGHDR, CDR2 SFDVKD. This CDR3 is 16 amino acids long. Trimming took 4 bases from V and 12 from J; bases not matched to a gene: 16. The CDR3, as DNA: TGTGCCACCAGTGACACCCTCGTCACAGGGGGCGAATCCCAGTATTTT. Its protein is CATSDTLVTGGESQYF.

V usage is TRBV11-2 and J usage is TRBJ2-2, with 8 bases identical to TRBD1. Germline V gene lookup returns CDR1 SGHAT and CDR2 FQNNGV. The V segment lost 6 bases and the J segment 1 base; nucleotides outside the gene matches: 4. The CDR3 is 15 amino acids. CDR3 residues: CASSLQGENTGELFF. The DNA of the CDR3 is TGTGCCAGCAGTTTACAGGGGGAGAACACCGGGGAGCTGTTTTTT.

The table lists this clonotype with many counts. The J gene is TRBJ2-1, the V gene TRBV20-1, with TRBD1 matching 9 bases. Germline CDR1 DFQATT, CDR2 SNEGSKA (reference sequence). This CDR3 spans 19 amino acids. V was clipped by 6 bases and J by 5 bases; unmatched bases: 23. In DNA form, the CDR3 reads TGCAGTGCCACTACCGAAGATTACAGGGGGCAAATTTTCGACAATGAGCAGTTCTTC. Protein sequence: CSATTEDYRGQIFDNEQFF.

This clonotype was observed a few times. V gene TRBV5-1 combines with J gene TRBJ2-7, with D possibly being TRBD1 or TRBD2 (6 bases each). The germline V and J ends were trimmed by 10 bases and 5 bases, with 19 bases remaining between them. Germline V CDR1 and CDR2: SGHRS, YFSETQ. The CDR3 spans 13 residues. For the CDR3, the DNA is TGCGCCCCAATAGGGTCGGGGGCCAACGAGCAGTACTTC. Translation: CAPIGSGANEQYF. Complete variable domain (other parts from reference TRBV5-1 and TRBJ2-7): KAGVTQTPRYLIKTRGQQVTLSCSPISGHRSVSWYQQTPGQGLQFLFEYFSETQRNKGNFPGRFSGRQFSNSRSEMNVSTLELGDSALYLCAPIGSGANEQYFGPGTRLTVT.

CDR3 protein: CSATSGANYEQYF. The DNA of the CDR3 is TGCAGTGCAACTAGCGGGGCCAACTACGAGCAGTACTTC. The chain uses TRBV20-1 and TRBJ2-7; 10 positions agree with TRBD2. Germline V CDR1 and CDR2: DFQATT, SNEGSKA (reference sequence). V shed 6 bases and J 3 bases; nucleotides not matched to a gene: 5. The CDR3 contains 13 residues.

In its sample, this clonotype was seen a few times. For the CDR3, the DNA is TGCAGTGCTAGTGAAATCGGACTAGCGGTGTACAATGAGCAGTTCTTC. Residues: CSASEIGLAVYNEQFF. J is TRBJ2-1 and V is TRBV20-1; 10 nucleotides agree with TRBD2. J gave up 4 bases and V 3 bases, and 9 bases lay outside the gene matches. The CDR3 length is 16 residues. CDR1 is DFQATT, CDR2 SNEGSKA, per germline (reference sequence).